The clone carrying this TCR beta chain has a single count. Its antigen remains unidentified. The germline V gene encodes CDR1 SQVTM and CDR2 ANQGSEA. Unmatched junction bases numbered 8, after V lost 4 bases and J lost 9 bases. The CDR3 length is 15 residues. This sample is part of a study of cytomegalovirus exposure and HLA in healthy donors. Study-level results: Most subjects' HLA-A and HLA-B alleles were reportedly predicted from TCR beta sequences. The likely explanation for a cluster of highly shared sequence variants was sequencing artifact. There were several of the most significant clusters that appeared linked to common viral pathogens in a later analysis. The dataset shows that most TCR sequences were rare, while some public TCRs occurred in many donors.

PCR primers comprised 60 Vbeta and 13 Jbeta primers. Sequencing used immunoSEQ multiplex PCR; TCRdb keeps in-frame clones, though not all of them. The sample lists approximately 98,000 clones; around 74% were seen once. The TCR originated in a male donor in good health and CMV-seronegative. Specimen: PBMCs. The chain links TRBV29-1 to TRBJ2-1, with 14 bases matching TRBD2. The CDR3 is CSVAPGTSGRGEQFF. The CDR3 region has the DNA TGCAGCGTTGCCCCCGGGACTAGCGGGAGAGGTGAGCAGTTCTTC.